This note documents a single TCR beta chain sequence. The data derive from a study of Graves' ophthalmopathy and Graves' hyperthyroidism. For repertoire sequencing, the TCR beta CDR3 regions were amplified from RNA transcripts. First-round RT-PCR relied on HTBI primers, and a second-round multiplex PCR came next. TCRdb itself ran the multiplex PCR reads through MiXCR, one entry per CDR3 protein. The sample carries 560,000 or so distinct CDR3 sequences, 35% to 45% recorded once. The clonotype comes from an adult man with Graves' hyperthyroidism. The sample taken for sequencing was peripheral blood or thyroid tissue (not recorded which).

The CDR3: CASSLVRGMRSEQFF. CDR3 sequence (DNA): TGTGCCAGCAGCTTAGTGCGGGGGATGAGAAGTGAGCAGTTCTTC. This rearrangement joins TRBV11-2 to TRBJ2-5; TRBD2 matches 7 bases. The DNA end is more similar to TRBJ2-1, so the J call may be wrong. The CDR3 consists of 15 residues. Germline assignment: CDR1 SGHAT and CDR2 FQNNGV.